This TCR beta chain was sequenced during a study of T cell responses to AZD1222 COVID-19 vaccine. Looking at the study overall: Pooled in the analysis were second doses at about 4 or about 12 weeks. Overall study results and limits: Among vaccine-associated CD4 TCRs, coverage spanned spike, with dominance at 160-218 and 743-854.

Profiled with immunoSEQ multiplex PCR; TCRdb holds only in-frame clones, not every one. The table records some 120,000 clones, roughly nine tenths of them present only once. For this clone: What it binds is not known.

This CDR3 comprises 15 residues. Germline V gene data show CDR1 as SGHNT and CDR2 as YYREEE (reference sequence). The V gene lost 0 bases and the J gene lost 1 base, with 10 bases spanning the gap. Sequencing was performed on peripheral blood, taken on day 0 of AZD1222 vaccination. The J gene is TRBJ1-1, the V gene TRBV5-4; a possible D gene is TRBD1 (5 bases). The receptor's source is an adult in good health. The CDR3, as DNA: TGTGCCAGCAGCTTGGGGGGCAGGACGAACACTGAAGCTTTCTTT. Its translation is CASSLGGRTNTEAFF. Full variable domain (missing parts from reference TRBV5-4 and TRBJ1-1): ETGVTQSPTHLIKTRGQQVTLRCSSQSGHNTVSWYQQALGQGPQFIFQYYREEENGRGNFPPRFSGLQFPNYSSELNVNALELDDSALYLCASSLGGRTNTEAFFGQGTRLTVV.